Below are 25 T cell receptor beta chains sequenced from a single sample in a study of naive and memory T cell subsets. The study, taken as a whole, reports: Naive repertoires, especially CD8, held a few larger clonotypes, possibly memory cells re-expressing CD45RA.

Their antigens are not known. The beta constant-region primer was an equimolar mix of two oligonucleotides covering TRBC1 and TRBC2. The ligated cDNA underwent four PCR rounds using SP2 and nested alpha and beta constant-region primers. TCRdb called the UMI-ligation and nested PCR reads again in MiXCR, with one record for every CDR3 protein. The table shows approximately 150,000 distinct CDR3 sequences, with 15% to 20% occurring only once. The sequencing input was naive CD8+ T cells from blood. The source of these receptors is a human donor in good health.

The rearrangement uses TRBV4-1 and TRBJ2-1, with a possible D match to TRBD1 (6 bases). Looked up from germline, CDR1 is MGHRA and CDR2 is YSYEKL. This CDR3 is 14 amino acids long. V gave up 4 bases and J gave up 8 bases, with 15 bases separating them. The CDR3 DNA reads TGCGCCAGCAGCCCATCCCAGGGGTTCGATGAGCAGTTCTTC. This codes for CASSPSQGFDEQFF.

This clonotype was recorded at least ten times. The V call is TRBV4-3, the J call TRBJ2-6; D remains ambiguous. Trimming shortened V by 0 bases and J by 0 bases, and 12 bases separated the two germline ends. The CDR3 has 18 residues. CDR1 and CDR2 from the germline V gene are LGHNA and YSLEER. CDR3 sequence: CASSQDPPDSSGANVLTF. In nucleotides, the CDR3 is TGCGCCAGCAGCCAAGATCCTCCCGATAGCTCTGGGGCCAACGTCCTGACTTTC.

Many counts were recorded for this clonotype. The V call is TRBV14, the J call TRBJ1-1, with D possibly TRBD1 on 5 matching bases. This CDR3 comprises 15 residues. Trimming pared 1 base from V and 1 base from J, leaving 10 bases between. In germline, CDR1 is SGHDN, CDR2 FVKESK. CDR3 coding DNA: TGTGCCAGCAGCCAAGTGCCGACAGAGAACACTGAAGCTTTCTTT. This gives the protein CASSQVPTENTEAFF.

This chain connects TRBV6-1 to TRBJ2-7; no firm D call. V was shortened by 1 base and J by 12 bases, with 19 bases between the two germline ends. The V gene's germline CDR1 is MNHNS and CDR2 SASEGT. The CDR3 runs 14 residues. CDR3 sequence (DNA): TGTGCCAGCAGTGAAGTATATCGGAAAAGGTCAGGGTACTTC. Translating gives CASSEVYRKRSGYF.

The chain joins TRBV28 to TRBJ1-5; TRBD1 is a possible D gene (6 bases). The V and J ends lost 3 bases and 5 bases respectively, with 17 bases between them. This CDR3 comprises 16 residues. Germline-derived CDR1 and CDR2 are MDHEN and SYDVKM. The CDR3 loop reads CASSFWTVRRDQPQHF. CDR3 coding DNA: TGTGCCAGCAGTTTTTGGACAGTCCGGAGGGATCAGCCCCAGCATTTT.

This chain joins TRBV29-1 and TRBJ2-2; maybe TRBD2 (6 bases). Between the trimmed V and J ends, which lost 6 bases and 3 bases, there was a span of 17 bases. This CDR3 contains 15 residues. The germline gives CDR1 SQVTM, CDR2 ANQGSEA. DNA of the CDR3: TGCAGCGTCCAGGGAGGTGGCGCCGACACCGGGGAGCTGTTTTTT. This gives the protein CSVQGGGADTGELFF.

This clonotype was observed a handful of times. The chain employs TRBV6-5 and TRBJ2-5; TRBD2 is a possible D gene (6 bases). Germline CDR1 MNHEY, CDR2 SVGAGI. The CDR3 sequence is 12 residues long. V was pared by 7 bases and J by 3 bases, with 9 bases between. Here the CDR3 DNA reads TGTGCCAGCATTACGGGGGAAGAGACCCAGTACTTC. Encoded protein: CASITGEETQYF.

The chain uses TRBV20-1 and TRBJ1-6; 9 bases fit TRBD1. The CDR3 is made up of 15 amino acids. Germline V gene data show CDR1 as DFQATT and CDR2 as SNEGSKA (reference sequence). J was trimmed by 2 bases and V by 5 bases; bases with no gene match: 4. This CDR3 reads CSAWDREAYNSPLHF. As DNA, the CDR3 is TGCAGTGCTTGGGACAGGGAAGCCTATAATTCACCCCTCCACTTT.

In this sample, this clonotype turned up a few times. The chain links TRBV6-5 to TRBJ2-1; D is perhaps TRBD2 (7 bases). Trimming took 2 bases from V and 3 from J, leaving 17 bases between them. This CDR3 has 17 residues. The germline CDR1 and CDR2 sequences are MNHEY and SVGAGI. In DNA, the CDR3 is TGTGCCAGCAGTTACGGGGGGGACACCCTAATCTACAATGAGCAGTTCTTC. This codes for CASSYGGDTLIYNEQFF.

The genes are TRBV19 and TRBJ2-4; 10 bases line up with TRBD1. This CDR3 contains 13 residues. The trim removed 10 bases at V and 5 bases at J, leaving 5 bases unmatched. Germline assignment: CDR1 LNHDA and CDR2 SQIVND (reference sequence). The chain's CDR3 is CATIGTGENIQYF. In DNA, the CDR3 is TGTGCCACCATTGGGACAGGGGAAAACATTCAGTACTTC.

This clonotype was seen a handful of times. The chain combines TRBV6-2 or TRBV6-3 with TRBJ1-5; maybe TRBD1 (5 bases). The CDR3 spans 14 residues. V lost 2 bases and J lost 9, with 14 bases in between. CDR1 is MNHEY, CDR2 SVGEGT, per germline. CDR3 in amino acids: CASSYIQGLGPQHF. Here the CDR3 DNA reads TGTGCCAGCAGTTACATTCAGGGCTTGGGGCCCCAGCATTTT.

This clonotype appeared once. V gene TRBV12-5 combines with J gene TRBJ2-5, with D perhaps assigned TRBD1 or TRBD2 (6 bases each). From germline, CDR1 is LGHNT and CDR2 FRNRAP. This CDR3 has 17 amino acids. Deletions cut 0 bases from V and 2 bases from J, with 16 bases between. CDR3 loop: CASGLVRDTDPQETQYF. The CDR3 bases are TGTGCTAGTGGTTTGGTGCGGGACACGGACCCACAAGAGACCCAGTACTTC. Full variable domain (missing parts from reference TRBV12-5 and TRBJ2-5): DARVTQTPRHKVTEMGQEVTMRCQPILGHNTVFWYRQTMMQGLELLAYFRNRAPLDDSGMPKDRFSAEMPDATLATLKIQPSEPRDSAVYFCASGLVRDTDPQETQYFGPGTRLLVL.

This chain uses TRBV7-9 with TRBJ2-3; 9 bases line up with TRBD1. The CDR3 runs to 14 residues. V lost 6 bases, J lost 5 bases, and 6 bases stayed unmatched. The germline CDR1 and CDR2 sequences are SEHNR and FQNEAQ (reference sequence). The CDR3: CASSLGQGQDTQYF. As DNA, the CDR3 is TGTGCCAGCAGTCTTGGACAGGGGCAAGATACGCAGTATTTT.

The table lists this clonotype with a few counts. This sequence joins TRBV14 and TRBJ2-7; 8 bases agree with TRBD1. This CDR3 is 15 amino acids long. The junction had 5 bases not matched to a gene; V was cut back by 1 base and J by 3 bases. Germline values: CDR1 SGHDN, CDR2 FVKESK. CDR3: CASSQGTGLFYEQYF. The CDR3 DNA follows: TGTGCCAGCAGCCAAGGGACAGGGCTCTTCTACGAGCAGTACTTC.

This rearrangement joins TRBV7-9 to TRBJ2-1, with D unresolved. Germline CDR1 is SEHNR and CDR2 is FQNEAQ (reference sequence). Trimming shortened V by 0 bases and J by 10 bases, and 7 bases separated the two germline ends. The CDR3 contains 12 residues. In DNA, the CDR3 is TGTGCCAGCAGCTTAGCGGTCCAGGAGCAGTTCTTC. This gives the protein CASSLAVQEQFF.

The chain uses TRBV5-1 and TRBJ2-1; the match to TRBD2 covers 10 bases. V trimming: 1 base; J trimming: 2 bases; junction bases outside the gene matches: 0. Germline V gives CDR1 SGHRS, CDR2 YFSETQ. The CDR3 loop spans 15 amino acids. As DNA, the CDR3 is TGCGCCAGCAGCTTGACTAGCGGGACCTACAATGAGCAGTTCTTC. It yields the protein CASSLTSGTYNEQFF.

The rearrangement joins TRBV28 to TRBJ2-6; tentative D call: TRBD1 (6 bases). The CDR3 spans 16 residues. Germline V gives CDR1 MDHEN, CDR2 SYDVKM. V was pared by 4 bases and J by 5 bases, with 15 bases between. The CDR3 DNA follows: TGTGCCAGCAGTTCCTTCACAGGGAGCTGGGCCAACGTCCTGACTTTC. Its protein product is CASSSFTGSWANVLTF.

This clonotype was detected only a few times. The chain employs TRBV25-1 and TRBJ2-7; no definite D call. This CDR3 is built from 16 residues. Trimming cost V 0 bases and J 9 bases, with 21 bases left between them. Germline assignment: CDR1 MGHDK and CDR2 SYGVNS. The CDR3 protein is CASSEYTRIGNFGQYF. CDR3 DNA: TGTGCCAGCAGTGAATATACGCGGATAGGGAATTTCGGGCAGTACTTC.

The V gene is TRBV10-3, the J gene TRBJ1-1; D remains ambiguous. The germline V gene has CDR1 ENHRY and CDR2 SYGVKD. The CDR3 is 13 amino acids. Trimming shortened V by 3 bases and J by 7 bases, and 12 bases separated the two germline ends. CDR3 in amino acids: CAISDIRGIEAFF. The CDR3 DNA reads TGTGCCATCAGTGATATTCGGGGTATTGAAGCTTTCTTT.

The chain links TRBV7-9 to TRBJ2-7; D is unresolved. Deletions cut 5 bases from V and 1 base from J, with 15 bases between. The CDR3 sequence is 15 residues long. Germline V lookup: CDR1 SEHNR, CDR2 FQNEAQ (reference sequence). The CDR3 is CASSADGGPSYEQYF. The CDR3 bases are TGTGCCAGCAGCGCGGACGGTGGGCCGTCCTACGAGCAGTACTTC. Based on the CDR3 plus reference TRBV7-9 and TRBJ2-7, the full variable domain is DTGVSQNPRHKITKRGQNVTFRCDPISEHNRLYWYRQTLGQGPEFLTYFQNEAQLEKSRLLSDRFSAERPKGSFSTLEIQRTEQGDSAMYLCASSADGGPSYEQYFGPGTRLTVT.

The V call is TRBV29-1, the J call TRBJ2-5; D gene unclear. The CDR3 has 14 amino acids. V was shortened by 1 base and J by 0 bases, with 9 bases between the two germline ends. Germline V gives CDR1 SQVTM, CDR2 ANQGSEA. The CDR3 DNA is TGCAGCGTTGAAGGGACGGTATACCAAGAGACCCAGTACTTC. Translation: CSVEGTVYQETQYF.

The chain joins TRBV7-9 to TRBJ2-7; D call uncertain. Trimming removed 3 bases from V and 4 bases from J, with 7 bases in between. Germline lookup yields CDR1 SEHNR and CDR2 FQNEAQ (reference sequence). The CDR3 sequence is 12 residues long. The CDR3 DNA follows: TGTGCCAGCAGCTTGGATTGGTACGAGCAGTACTTC. This encodes CASSLDWYEQYF.

A single count supports this clonotype. The chain uses TRBV29-1 and TRBJ1-2; D gene unclear. CDR1 and CDR2 from the germline V gene are SQVTM and ANQGSEA. V gave up 5 bases and J gave up 1 base, with 5 bases separating them. CDR3 length: 11 amino acids. As DNA, the CDR3 is TGCAGCGTTATTCTTAACTATGGCTACACCTTC. Protein: CSVILNYGYTF. Full variable domain (outside the CDR3, taken from reference TRBV29-1 and TRBJ1-2): SAVISQKPSRDICQRGTSLTIQCQVDSQVTMMFWYRQQPGQSLTLIATANQGSEATYESGFVIDKFPISRPNLTFSTLTVSNMSPEDSSIYLCSVILNYGYTFGSGTRLTVV.

The genes are TRBV7-8 and TRBJ1-4, with D possibly matching TRBD1 (6 bases). The CDR3 runs to 14 residues. The V gene's germline CDR1 is SGHVS and CDR2 FQNEAQ. Trimming stripped 2 bases from V and 4 bases from J, with 8 bases between. The CDR3 region has the DNA TGTGCCAGCAGCTTAAGGACAGATAATGAAAAACTGTTTTTT. Translated: CASSLRTDNEKLFF.

This chain connects TRBV4-3 to TRBJ2-7; TRBD2 might be the D (5 bases). From germline, CDR1 is LGHNA and CDR2 YSLEER. The CDR3 is 14 amino acids. Trimming cost V 4 bases and J 4 bases, with 14 bases left between them. As DNA, the CDR3 is TGCGCCAGCAGCCCACAACGGGGAGTATACGAGCAGTACTTC. It encodes CASSPQRGVYEQYF.